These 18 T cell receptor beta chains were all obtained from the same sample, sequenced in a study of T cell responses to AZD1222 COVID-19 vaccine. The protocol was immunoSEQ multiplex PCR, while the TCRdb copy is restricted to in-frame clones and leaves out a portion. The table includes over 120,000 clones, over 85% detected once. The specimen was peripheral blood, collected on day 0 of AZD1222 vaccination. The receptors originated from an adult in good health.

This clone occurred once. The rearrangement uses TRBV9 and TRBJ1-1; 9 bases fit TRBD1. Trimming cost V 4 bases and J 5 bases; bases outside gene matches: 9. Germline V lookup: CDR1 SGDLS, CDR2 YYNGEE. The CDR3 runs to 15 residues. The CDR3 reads CASSTGTGFDTEAFF. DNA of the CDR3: TGTGCCAGCAGCACTGGGACAGGGTTCGATACTGAAGCTTTCTTT.

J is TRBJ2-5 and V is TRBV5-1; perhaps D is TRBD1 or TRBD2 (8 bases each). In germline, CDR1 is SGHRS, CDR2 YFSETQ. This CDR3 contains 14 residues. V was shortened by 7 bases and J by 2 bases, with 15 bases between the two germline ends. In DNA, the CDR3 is TGCGCCAGCGTAGCGGGGACAGGACAAGAGACCCAGTACTTC. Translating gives CASVAGTGQETQYF.

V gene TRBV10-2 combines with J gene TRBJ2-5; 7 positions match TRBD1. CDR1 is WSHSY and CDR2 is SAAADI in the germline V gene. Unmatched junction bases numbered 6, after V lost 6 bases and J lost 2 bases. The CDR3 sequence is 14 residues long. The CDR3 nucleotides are TGCGCCAGCAGAGAGGGGGCCGGTCAAGAGACCCAGTACTTC. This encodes CASREGAGQETQYF.

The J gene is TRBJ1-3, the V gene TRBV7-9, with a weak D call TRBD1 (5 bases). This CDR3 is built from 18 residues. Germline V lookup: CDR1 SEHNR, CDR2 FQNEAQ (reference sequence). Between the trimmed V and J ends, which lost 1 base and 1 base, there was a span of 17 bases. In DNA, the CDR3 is TGTGCCAGCAGCTTAGATTGGGGGAGCACTACTTCTGGAAACACCATATATTTT. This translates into CASSLDWGSTTSGNTIYF.

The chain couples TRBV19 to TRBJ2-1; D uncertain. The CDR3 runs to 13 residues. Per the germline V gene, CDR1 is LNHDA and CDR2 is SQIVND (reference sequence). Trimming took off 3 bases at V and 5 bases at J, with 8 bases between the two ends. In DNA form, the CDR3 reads TGTGCCAGTAGTATTGTGGGGAACAATGAGCAGTTCTTC. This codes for CASSIVGNNEQFF.

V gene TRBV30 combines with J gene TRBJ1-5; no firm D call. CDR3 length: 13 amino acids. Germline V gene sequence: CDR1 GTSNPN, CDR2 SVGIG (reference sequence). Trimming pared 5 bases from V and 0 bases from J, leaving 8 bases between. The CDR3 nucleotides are TGTGCCTGGGGACCAGGTAGCAATCAGCCCCAGCATTTT. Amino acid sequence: CAWGPGSNQPQHF.

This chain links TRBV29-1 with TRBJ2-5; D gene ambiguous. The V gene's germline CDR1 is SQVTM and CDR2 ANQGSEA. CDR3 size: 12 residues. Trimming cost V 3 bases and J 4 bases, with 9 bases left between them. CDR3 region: CSVDVTRETQYF. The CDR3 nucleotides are TGCAGCGTTGATGTCACGCGAGAGACCCAGTACTTC.

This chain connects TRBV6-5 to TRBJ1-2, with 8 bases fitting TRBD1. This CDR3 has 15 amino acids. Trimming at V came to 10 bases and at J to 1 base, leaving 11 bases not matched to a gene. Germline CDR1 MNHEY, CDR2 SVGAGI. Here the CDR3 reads CATRAEDRVNYGYTF. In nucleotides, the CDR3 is TGTGCCACCAGGGCGGAGGACAGGGTTAACTATGGCTACACCTTC.

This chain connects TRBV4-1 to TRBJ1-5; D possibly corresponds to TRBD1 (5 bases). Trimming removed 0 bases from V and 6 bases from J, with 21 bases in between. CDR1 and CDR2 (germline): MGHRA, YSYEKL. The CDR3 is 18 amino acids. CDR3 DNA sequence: TGCGCCAGCAGCCAAGAGGGTCCGCGGGGGGAGGTGCTTCAGCCCCAGCATTTT. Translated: CASSQEGPRGEVLQPQHF.

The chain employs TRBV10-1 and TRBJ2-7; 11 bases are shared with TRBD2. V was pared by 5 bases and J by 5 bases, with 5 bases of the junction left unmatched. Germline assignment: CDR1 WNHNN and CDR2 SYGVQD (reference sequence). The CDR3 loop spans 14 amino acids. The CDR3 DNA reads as TGCGCCAGCAGTAGGACTAGCGGGTTCCACGAGCAGTACTTC. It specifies CASSRTSGFHEQYF.

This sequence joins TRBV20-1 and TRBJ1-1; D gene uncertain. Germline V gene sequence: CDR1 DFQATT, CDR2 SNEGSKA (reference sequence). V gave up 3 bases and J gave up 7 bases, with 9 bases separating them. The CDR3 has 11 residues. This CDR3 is CSASEQIEAFF. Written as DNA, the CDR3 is TGCAGTGCTAGTGAACAGATTGAAGCTTTCTTT.

CDR3 coding DNA: TGTGCCAGTAGTACCACAGCCTCCGGGGAGCTGTTTTTT. It is translated as CASSTTASGELFF. J is TRBJ2-2 and V is TRBV19, with unresolved D. Between the trimmed V and J ends, which lost 4 bases and 6 bases, there was a span of 9 bases. CDR3 length: 13 residues. The germline V gene encodes CDR1 LNHDA and CDR2 SQIVND (reference sequence).

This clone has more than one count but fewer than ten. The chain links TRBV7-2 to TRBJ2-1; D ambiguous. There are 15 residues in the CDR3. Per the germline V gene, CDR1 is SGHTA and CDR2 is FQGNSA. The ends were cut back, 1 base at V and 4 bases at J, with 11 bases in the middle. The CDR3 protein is CASSLGGVMYNEQFF. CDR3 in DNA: TGTGCCAGCAGCTTAGGAGGCGTCATGTACAATGAGCAGTTCTTC. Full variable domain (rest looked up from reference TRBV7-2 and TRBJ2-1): GAGVSQSPSNKVTEKGKDVELRCDPISGHTALYWYRQSLGQGLEFLIYFQGNSAPDKSGLPSDRFSAERTGGSVSTLTIQRTQQEDSAVYLCASSLGGVMYNEQFFGPGTRLTVL.

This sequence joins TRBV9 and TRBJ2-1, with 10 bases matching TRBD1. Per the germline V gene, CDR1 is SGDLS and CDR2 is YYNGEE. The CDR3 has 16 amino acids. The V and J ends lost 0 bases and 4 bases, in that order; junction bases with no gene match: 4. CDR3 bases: TGTGCCAGCAGCGTAGCCCCGGACAGGGGGTACAATGAGCAGTTCTTC. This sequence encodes CASSVAPDRGYNEQFF.

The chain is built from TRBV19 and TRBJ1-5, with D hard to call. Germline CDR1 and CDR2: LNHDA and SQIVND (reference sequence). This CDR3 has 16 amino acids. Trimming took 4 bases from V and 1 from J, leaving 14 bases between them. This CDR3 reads CASSKAGTYSNQPQHF. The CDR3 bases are TGTGCCAGTAGTAAGGCCGGCACGTACAGCAATCAGCCCCAGCATTTT.

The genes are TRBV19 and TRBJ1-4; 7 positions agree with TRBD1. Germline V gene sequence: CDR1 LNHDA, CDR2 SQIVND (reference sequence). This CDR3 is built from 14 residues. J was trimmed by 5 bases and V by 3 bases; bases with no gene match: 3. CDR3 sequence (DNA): TGTGCCAGTAGTATCGGGACAGAGAATGAAAAACTGTTTTTT. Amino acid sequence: CASSIGTENEKLFF.

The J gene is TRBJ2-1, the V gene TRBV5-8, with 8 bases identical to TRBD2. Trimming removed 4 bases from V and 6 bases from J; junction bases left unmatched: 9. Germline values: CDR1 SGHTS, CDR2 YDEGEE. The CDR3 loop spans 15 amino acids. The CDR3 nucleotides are TGTGCCAGCAGCCACCAGGGACTAGTAGGCAATGAGCAGTTCTTC. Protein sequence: CASSHQGLVGNEQFF. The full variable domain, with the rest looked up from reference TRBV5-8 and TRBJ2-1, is EAGVTQSPTHLIKTRGQQATLRCSPISGHTSVYWYQQALGLGLQFLLWYDEGEERNRGNFPPRFSGRQFPNYSSELNVNALELEDSALYLCASSHQGLVGNEQFFGPGTRLTVL.

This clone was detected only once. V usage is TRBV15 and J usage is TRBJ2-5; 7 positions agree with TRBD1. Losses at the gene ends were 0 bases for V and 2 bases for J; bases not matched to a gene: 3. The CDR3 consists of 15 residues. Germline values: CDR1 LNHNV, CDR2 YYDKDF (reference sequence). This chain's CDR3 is CATSRDTGQQETQYF. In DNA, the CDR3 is TGTGCCACCAGCAGAGATACGGGACAGCAAGAGACCCAGTACTTC.